This T cell receptor (beta chain) was observed in a study of lymphopenia after photon versus proton radiotherapy. Notes on the study in general: After the lymphocyte nadir, photon-treated repertoires showed oligoclonal expansion, especially of CD8+ Temra cells.

This clone is a singleton in its sample. What it binds is not known. The CDR3 spans 13 residues. V lost 4 bases to trimming and J lost 7 bases, with 11 bases between them. Looked up from germline, CDR1 is SGHVS and CDR2 is FNYEAQ. Only in-frame clones appear in the TCRdb table, and some are missing; sequencing was by immunoSEQ multiplex PCR. Counted here are 25,000 to 30,000 clones, around 87% occurring once; the ten biggest clones make up roughly 44%. The V gene is TRBV7-6, the J gene TRBJ2-1, with D possibly being TRBD2 (6 bases). This specimen consisted of peripheral blood, obtained from a patient treated with proton-based radiotherapy. The receptor comes from a woman aged 60-70 years with cholangiocarcinoma. Some clones in this sample may be carry-over from other donors' samples. CDR3 sequence: CASSSALANEQFF. The CDR3 DNA sequence: TGTGCCAGCAGCTCCGCTCTAGCGAATGAGCAGTTCTTC.